This T cell receptor beta chain appears in the sequencing data of a study of CD8 T cells in ankylosing spondylitis. Overall study results and limits: As reported, disease-linked clones showed significant enrichment in matched ankylosing spondylitis synovial fluid. With a CD8+ phenotype, disease-linked clones were relatively rare in peripheral blood. Earlier reports found some motif variants in synovial fluid and blood in reactive arthritis. Fewer than ten highly homologous variants made up a TCR beta motif that seemed to typify ankylosing spondylitis blood.

Trimming stripped 4 bases from V and 14 bases from J, with 17 bases between. The CDR3 extends over 12 amino acids. Germline CDR1 and CDR2: SGHRS and YFSETQ. Quantitative barcoded 5'-RACE was used to prepare TCR beta libraries. Each CDR3 protein gets one entry after TCRdb re-called the 5' RACE reads with MiXCR. The sample holds more than 250,000 distinct CDR3 sequences; 7.5% to 9% are singletons and the top ten take about 14%. Worth noting for this clonotype: The target antigen is unknown.

This TCR was recovered from a male donor with ankylosing spondylitis. The chain is built from TRBV5-1 and TRBJ2-3; tentative D call: TRBD2 (5 bases). Material for sequencing was blood, either unsorted or a sorted T cell fraction (not recorded which). The CDR3 here is CASSPDSTRGYF. For the CDR3, the DNA is TGCGCCAGCAGCCCCGACTCGACCCGGGGGTATTTT.